The rows below give T cell receptor beta chains drawn from one sample of a study of blood T cell repertoires in COVID-19. TCRdb keeps only in-frame clones here, not all; method: immunoSEQ multiplex PCR. This sample has 50,000 to 65,000 clones; 80% to 95% occur once, and the top ten carry 5.5% to 6%. Specimen: peripheral blood. The receptor source for this set is a human donor in a cohort sampled during active COVID-19. The CDR3 runs from the conserved cysteine through the conserved F or W. The D gene is left open where the match is weak. Where a row states a size, it is once, few, many or the class of an expanded clone; other rows omit it.

CDR3 protein | clone size | D gene | J gene | V gene
CASSLGTVNGYTF | . | . | TRBJ1-2 | TRBV5-1
CASSSGGAYNEQFF | once | TRBD2 | TRBJ2-1 | TRBV25-1
CASSQEGSGGGLDEQFF | . | TRBD2 | TRBJ2-1 | TRBV14
CASSWSLDTNAETQYF | few | . | TRBJ2-5 | TRBV5-1
CASSFLWRDNSPLHF | . | . | TRBJ1-6 | TRBV28
CASSRLLAGGYTDTQYF | . | TRBD2 | TRBJ2-3 | TRBV4-1
CASSQPLEGNTEAFF | . | . | TRBJ1-1 | TRBV3-1/TRBV3-2
CSVESAYEYKLFF | . | . | TRBJ1-4 | TRBV29-1
CASSPGQGDGYTF | . | TRBD1 | TRBJ1-2 | TRBV18
CASSPPSRGGWDTQYF | . | . | TRBJ2-3 | TRBV18
CASSLGQVRDEQFF | . | TRBD1 | TRBJ2-1 | TRBV9